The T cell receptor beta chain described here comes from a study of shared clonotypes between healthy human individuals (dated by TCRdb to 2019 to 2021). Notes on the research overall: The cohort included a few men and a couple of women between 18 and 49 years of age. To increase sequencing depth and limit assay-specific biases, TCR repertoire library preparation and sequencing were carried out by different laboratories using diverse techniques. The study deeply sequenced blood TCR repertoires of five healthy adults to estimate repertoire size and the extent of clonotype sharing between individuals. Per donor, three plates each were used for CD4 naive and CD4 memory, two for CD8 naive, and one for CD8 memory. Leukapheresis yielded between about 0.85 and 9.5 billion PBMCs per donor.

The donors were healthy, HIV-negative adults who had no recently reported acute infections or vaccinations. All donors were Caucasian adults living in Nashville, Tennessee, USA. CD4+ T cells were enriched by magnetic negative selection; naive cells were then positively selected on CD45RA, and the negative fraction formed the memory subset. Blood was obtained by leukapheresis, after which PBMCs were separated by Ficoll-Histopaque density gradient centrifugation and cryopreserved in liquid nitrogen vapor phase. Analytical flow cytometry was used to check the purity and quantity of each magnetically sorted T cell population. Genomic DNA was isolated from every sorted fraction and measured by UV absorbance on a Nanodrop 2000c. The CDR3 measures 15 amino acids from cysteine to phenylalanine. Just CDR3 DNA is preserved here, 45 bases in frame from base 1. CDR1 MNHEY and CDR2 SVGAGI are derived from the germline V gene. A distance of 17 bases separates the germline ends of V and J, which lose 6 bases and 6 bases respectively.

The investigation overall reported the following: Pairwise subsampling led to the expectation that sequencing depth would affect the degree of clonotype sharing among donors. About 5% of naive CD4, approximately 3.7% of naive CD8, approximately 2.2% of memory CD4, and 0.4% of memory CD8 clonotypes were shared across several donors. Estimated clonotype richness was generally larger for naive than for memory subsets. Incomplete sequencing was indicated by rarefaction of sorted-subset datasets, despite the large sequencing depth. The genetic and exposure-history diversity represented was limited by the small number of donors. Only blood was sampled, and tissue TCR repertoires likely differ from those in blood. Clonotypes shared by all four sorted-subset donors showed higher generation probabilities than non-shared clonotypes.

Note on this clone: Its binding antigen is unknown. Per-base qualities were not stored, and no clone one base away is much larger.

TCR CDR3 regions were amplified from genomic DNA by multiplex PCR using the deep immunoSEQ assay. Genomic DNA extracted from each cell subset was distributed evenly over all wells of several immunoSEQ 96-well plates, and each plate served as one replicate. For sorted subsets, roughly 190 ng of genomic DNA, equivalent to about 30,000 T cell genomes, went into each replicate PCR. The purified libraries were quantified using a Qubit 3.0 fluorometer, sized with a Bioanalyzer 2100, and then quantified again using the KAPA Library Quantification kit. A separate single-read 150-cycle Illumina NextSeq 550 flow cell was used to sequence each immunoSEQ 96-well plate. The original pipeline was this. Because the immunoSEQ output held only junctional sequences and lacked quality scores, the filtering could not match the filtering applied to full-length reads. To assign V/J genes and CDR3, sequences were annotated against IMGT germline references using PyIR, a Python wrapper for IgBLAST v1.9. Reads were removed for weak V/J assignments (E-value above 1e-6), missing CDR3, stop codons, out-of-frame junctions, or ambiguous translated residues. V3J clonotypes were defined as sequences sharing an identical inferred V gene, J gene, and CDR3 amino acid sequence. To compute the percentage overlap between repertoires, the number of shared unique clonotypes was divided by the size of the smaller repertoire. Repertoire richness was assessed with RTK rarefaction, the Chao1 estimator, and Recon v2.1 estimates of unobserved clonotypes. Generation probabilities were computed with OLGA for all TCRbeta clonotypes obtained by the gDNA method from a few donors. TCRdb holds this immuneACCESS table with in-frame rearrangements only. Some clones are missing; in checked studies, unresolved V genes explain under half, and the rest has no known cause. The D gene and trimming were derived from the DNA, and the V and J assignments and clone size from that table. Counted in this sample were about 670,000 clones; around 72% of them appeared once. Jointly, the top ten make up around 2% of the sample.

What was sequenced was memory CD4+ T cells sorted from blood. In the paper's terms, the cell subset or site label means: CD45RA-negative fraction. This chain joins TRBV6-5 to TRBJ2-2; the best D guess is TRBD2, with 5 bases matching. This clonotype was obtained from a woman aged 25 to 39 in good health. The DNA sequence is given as TGTGCCAGCAGGCCCTTCCGGGATGGCTCCGGGGAGCTGTTTTTT. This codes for CASRPFRDGSGELFF.